This T cell receptor beta chain was recorded in a study of control samples from healthy donors and cancer patients. CDR1 LGHNA and CDR2 YSLEER come from the germline V gene. CDR3 length: 16 amino acids. V lost 1 base to trimming and J lost 0 bases, with 13 bases between them. Data came from immunoSEQ multiplex PCR; TCRdb stores just in-frame clones and leaves some out. The data contain about 220,000 clones, roughly 94% of them singletons. Specimen: blood. This sequence joins TRBV4-3 and TRBJ2-7; D might be TRBD1 (5 bases). This clonotype was sampled from a man aged 50 or older in good health. The CDR3 here is CASSQVYSTASYEQYF. Here the CDR3 DNA reads TGCGCCAGCAGCCAAGTTTACTCGACAGCCTCCTACGAGCAGTACTTC.